The clone carrying this TCR beta chain was counted ten times or more. Its antigen is unidentified. This CDR3 region has 15 residues. Germline-derived CDR1 and CDR2 are SGHVS and FQNEAQ. With V trimmed by 5 bases and J by 5 bases, 7 bases remained unmatched. The sample is drawn from a study of T-cell memory formation after mild COVID-19. About the study: TCR clusters mostly belonged to single donors. Study-wide results and limits: Contracting clones, day 15 to 85, had balanced CD4/CD8, and later expanders favored CD4+. Memory cells collected pre-infection included some clones that later responded, suggesting cross-reactive memory joined.

Employing constant-segment primers, 5'RACE generated TCR alpha and TCR beta cDNA libraries bearing sample barcodes and UMIs. Each CDR3 protein is one row after TCRdb ran MiXCR on the 5' RACE reads. The sample includes 210,000 or so distinct CDR3 sequences, about 10% seen only once; the top ten take roughly 3%. The sample was PBMCs or a T cell subset sorted from them (not recorded which). The V and J genes are TRBV7-8 and TRBJ1-1; the match to TRBD1 covers 11 bases. The sequence was collected from a man in his late teens or twenties who had mild COVID-19 (a few samples of this study predate the infection). Cell type and time point are not known. CDR3 region: CASSPFGTGGTEAFF. The CDR3 DNA is TGTGCCAGCAGCCCTTTCGGGACAGGGGGAACTGAAGCTTTCTTT. Complete variable domain (other parts from reference TRBV7-8 and TRBJ1-1): GAGVSQSPRYKVAKRGQDVALRCDPISGHVSLFWYQQALGQGPEFLTYFQNEAQLDKSGLPSDRFFAERPEGSVSTLKIQRTQQEDSAVYLCASSPFGTGGTEAFFGQGTRLTVV.